The source of this T cell receptor (beta chain) is a study of blood T cell repertoires in COVID-19. The overall study: COVID-19 samples from acute and convalescent phases originated in the United States, Italy and Spain.

Recruits, aged 18 to 89 years, lived in 25 or so US areas. Generated by immunoSEQ multiplex PCR, the TCRdb table keeps only in-frame clones and is missing some. The table records roughly 400,000 clones, roughly 90% of them present only once. Sequenced sample: PBMCs or T cells enriched from blood (not recorded which). This TCR was sampled from a woman under 30 who had been exposed to COVID-19.

CDR3 residues: CASSVGAELYNSPLHF. DNA of the CDR3: TGTGCCAGCAGCGTAGGGGCTGAGCTCTATAATTCACCCCTCCACTTT. The chain recombines TRBV9 with TRBJ1-6; D is unclear. The V end was cut by 0 bases, the J end by 3 bases, with 10 bases between. Per germline, CDR1 SGDLS and CDR2 YYNGEE. This CDR3 is built from 16 residues.